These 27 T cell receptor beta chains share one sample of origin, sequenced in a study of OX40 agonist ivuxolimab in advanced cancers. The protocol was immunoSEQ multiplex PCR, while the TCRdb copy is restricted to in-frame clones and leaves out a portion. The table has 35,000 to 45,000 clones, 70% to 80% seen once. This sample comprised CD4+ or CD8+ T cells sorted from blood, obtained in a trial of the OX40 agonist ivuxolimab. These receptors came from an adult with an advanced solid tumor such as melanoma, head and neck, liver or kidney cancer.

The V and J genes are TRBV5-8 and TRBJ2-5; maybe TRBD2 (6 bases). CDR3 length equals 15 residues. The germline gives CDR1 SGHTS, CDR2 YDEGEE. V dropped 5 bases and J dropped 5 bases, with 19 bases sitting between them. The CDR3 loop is CASRAGTQPWETQYF. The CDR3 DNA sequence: TGTGCCAGCAGGGCCGGGACTCAACCTTGGGAGACCCAGTACTTC.

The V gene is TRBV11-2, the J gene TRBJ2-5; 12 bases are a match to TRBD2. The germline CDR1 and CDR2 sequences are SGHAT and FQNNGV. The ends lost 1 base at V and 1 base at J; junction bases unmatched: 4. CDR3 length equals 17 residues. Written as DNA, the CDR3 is TGTGCCAGCAGCTTAGGGGGGACTAGCGGGCCCCAAGAGACCCAGTACTTC. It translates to CASSLGGTSGPQETQYF.

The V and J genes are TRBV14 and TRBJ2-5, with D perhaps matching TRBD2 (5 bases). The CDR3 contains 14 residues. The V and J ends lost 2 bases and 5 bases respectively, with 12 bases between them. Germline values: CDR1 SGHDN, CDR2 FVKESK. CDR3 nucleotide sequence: TGTGCCAGCAGCCAACATTCGGGGAGCGAGACCCAGTACTTC. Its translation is CASSQHSGSETQYF. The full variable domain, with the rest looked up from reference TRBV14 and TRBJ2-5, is EAGVTQFPSHSVIEKGQTVTLRCDPISGHDNLYWYRRVMGKEIKFLLHFVKESKQDESGMPNNRFLAERTGGTYSTLKVQPAELEDSGVYFCASSQHSGSETQYFGPGTRLLVL.

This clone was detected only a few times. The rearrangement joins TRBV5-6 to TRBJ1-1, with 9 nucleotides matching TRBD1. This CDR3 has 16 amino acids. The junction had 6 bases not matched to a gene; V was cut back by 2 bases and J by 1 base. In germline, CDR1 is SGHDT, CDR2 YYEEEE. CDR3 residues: CASSFTGGFTNTEAFF. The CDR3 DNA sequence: TGTGCCAGCAGCTTCACAGGGGGCTTTACGAACACTGAAGCTTTCTTT.

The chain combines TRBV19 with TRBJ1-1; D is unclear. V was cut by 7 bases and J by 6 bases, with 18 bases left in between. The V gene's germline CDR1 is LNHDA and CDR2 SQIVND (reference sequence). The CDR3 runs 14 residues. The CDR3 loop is CASKGYAYNAEAFF. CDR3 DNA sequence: TGTGCCAGTAAGGGATATGCGTATAACGCTGAAGCTTTCTTT.

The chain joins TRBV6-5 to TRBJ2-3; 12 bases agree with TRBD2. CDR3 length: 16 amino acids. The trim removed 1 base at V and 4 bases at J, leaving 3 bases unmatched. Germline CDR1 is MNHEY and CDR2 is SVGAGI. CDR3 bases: TGTGCCAGCAGTTACTTAACTAGCGGGGGGCCAGATACGCAGTATTTT. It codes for CASSYLTSGGPDTQYF.

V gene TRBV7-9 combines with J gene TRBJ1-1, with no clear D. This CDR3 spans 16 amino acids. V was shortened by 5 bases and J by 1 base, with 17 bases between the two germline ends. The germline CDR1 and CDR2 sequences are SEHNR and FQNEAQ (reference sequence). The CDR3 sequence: CASSGDGVGANTEAFF. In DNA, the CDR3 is TGTGCCAGCAGCGGTGATGGGGTTGGTGCGAACACTGAAGCTTTCTTT.

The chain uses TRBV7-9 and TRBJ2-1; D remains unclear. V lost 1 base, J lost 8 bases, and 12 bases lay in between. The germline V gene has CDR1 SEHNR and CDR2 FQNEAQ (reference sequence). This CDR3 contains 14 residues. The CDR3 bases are TGTGCCAGCAGCTTAGTTGGAACCCGCGATGAGCAGTTCTTC. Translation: CASSLVGTRDEQFF.

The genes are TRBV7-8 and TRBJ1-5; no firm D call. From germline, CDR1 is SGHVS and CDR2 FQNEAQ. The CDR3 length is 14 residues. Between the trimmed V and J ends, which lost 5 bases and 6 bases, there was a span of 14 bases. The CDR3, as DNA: TGTGCCAGCAGCCCTCGCCAAACGGTTCAGCCCCAGCATTTT. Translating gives CASSPRQTVQPQHF.

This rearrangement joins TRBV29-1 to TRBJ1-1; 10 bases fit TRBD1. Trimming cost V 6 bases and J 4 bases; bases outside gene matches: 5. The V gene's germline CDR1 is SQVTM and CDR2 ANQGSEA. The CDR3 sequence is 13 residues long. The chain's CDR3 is CSVDRGPSTEAFF. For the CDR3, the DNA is TGCAGCGTCGACAGGGGGCCGAGCACTGAAGCTTTCTTT.

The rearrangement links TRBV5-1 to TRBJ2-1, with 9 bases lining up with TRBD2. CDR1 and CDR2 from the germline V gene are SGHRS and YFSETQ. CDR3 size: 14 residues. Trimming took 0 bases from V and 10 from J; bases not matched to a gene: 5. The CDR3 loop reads CASSLGTSVGEQFF. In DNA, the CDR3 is TGCGCCAGCAGCTTGGGGACTAGCGTGGGGGAGCAGTTCTTC.

The DNA of the CDR3 is TGTGCCAGCAGCGTAGCGGACTCTGAAGCTTTCTTT. This sequence encodes CASSVADSEAFF. The chain is built from TRBV9 and TRBJ1-1; D remains ambiguous. The CDR3 extends over 12 amino acids. Germline V CDR1 and CDR2: SGDLS, YYNGEE. The V end was cut by 0 bases, the J end by 6 bases, with 6 bases between.

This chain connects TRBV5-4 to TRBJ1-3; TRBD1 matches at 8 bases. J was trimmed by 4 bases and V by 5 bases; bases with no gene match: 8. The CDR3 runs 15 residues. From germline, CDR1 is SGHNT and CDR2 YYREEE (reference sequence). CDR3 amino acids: CASRDVRTGGNTIYF. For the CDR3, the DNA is TGTGCCAGCAGAGATGTGAGGACAGGGGGAAACACCATATATTTT.

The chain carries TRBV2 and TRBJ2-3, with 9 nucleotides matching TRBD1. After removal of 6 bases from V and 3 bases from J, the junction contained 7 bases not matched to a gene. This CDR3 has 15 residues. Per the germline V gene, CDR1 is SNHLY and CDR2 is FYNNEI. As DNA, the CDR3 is TGTGCCAGCAGGGGACAGGGAATGGGGACAGATACGCAGTATTTT. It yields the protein CASRGQGMGTDTQYF.

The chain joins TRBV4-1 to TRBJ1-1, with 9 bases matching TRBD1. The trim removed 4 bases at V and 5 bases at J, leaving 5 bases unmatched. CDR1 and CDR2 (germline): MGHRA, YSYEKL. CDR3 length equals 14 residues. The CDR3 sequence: CASSLRDRDTEAFF. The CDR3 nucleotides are TGCGCCAGCAGCCTACGGGACAGGGATACTGAAGCTTTCTTT.

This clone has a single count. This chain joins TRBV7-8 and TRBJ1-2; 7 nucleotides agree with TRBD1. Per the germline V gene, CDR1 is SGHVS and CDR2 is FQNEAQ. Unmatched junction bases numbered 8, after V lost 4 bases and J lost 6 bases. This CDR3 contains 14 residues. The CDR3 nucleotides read TGTGCCAGCAGCTCCTCCCCAGGGGGTGATGGCTACACCTTC. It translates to CASSSSPGGDGYTF.

CDR3 amino acids: CASSLDRAKNIQYF. The CDR3 DNA reads as TGCGCCAGCAGCCTCGACAGGGCCAAAAACATTCAGTACTTC. The V call is TRBV4-1, the J call TRBJ2-4, with a tentative D call TRBD1 (6 bases). In germline, CDR1 is MGHRA, CDR2 YSYEKL. The V end lost 4 bases, the J end lost 1 base, and 8 bases lay between the germline ends. The CDR3 length is 14 residues.

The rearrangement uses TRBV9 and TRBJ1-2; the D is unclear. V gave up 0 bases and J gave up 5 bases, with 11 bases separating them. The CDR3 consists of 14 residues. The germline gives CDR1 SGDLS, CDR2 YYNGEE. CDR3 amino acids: CASSVGYGPYGYTF. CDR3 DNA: TGTGCCAGCAGCGTAGGGTACGGACCTTATGGCTACACCTTC.

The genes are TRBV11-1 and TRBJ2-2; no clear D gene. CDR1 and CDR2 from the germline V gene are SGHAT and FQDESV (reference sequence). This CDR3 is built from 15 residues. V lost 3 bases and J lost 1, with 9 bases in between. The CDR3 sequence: CASSFITGNTGELFF. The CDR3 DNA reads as TGTGCCAGCAGCTTTATTACTGGGAACACCGGGGAGCTGTTTTTT.

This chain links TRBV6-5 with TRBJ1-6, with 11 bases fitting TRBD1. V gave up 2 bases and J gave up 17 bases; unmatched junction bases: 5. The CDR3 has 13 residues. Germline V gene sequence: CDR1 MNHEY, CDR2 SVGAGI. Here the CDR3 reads CASSYGTGGPIHF. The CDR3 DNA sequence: TGTGCCAGCAGTTACGGGACAGGGGGTCCCATCCACTTT.

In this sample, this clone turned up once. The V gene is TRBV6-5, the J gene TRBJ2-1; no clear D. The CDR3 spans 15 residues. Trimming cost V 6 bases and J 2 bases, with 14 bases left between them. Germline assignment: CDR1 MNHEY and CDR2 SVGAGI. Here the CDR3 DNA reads TGTGCCAGCAGGACCACAAAGGTCCCCTACAATGAGCAGTTCTTC. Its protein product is CASRTTKVPYNEQFF.

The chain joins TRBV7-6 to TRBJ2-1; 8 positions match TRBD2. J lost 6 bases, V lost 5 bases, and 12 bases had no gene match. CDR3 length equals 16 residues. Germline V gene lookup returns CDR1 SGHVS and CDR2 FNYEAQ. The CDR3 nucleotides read TGTGCCAGCAGCCGTACCCCGGGGGGGCTGGCCAATGAGCAGTTCTTC. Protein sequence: CASSRTPGGLANEQFF.

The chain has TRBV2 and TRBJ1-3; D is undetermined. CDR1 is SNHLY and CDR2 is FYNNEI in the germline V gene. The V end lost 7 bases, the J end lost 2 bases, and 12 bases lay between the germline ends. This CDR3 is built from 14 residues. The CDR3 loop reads CASTLSKPGNTIYF. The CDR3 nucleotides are TGTGCCAGCACCTTATCTAAACCTGGAAACACCATATATTTT.

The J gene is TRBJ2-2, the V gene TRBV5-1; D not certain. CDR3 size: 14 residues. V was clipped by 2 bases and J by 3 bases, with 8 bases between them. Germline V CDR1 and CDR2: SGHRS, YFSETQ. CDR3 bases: TGCGCCAGCAGCTTATCGGCCGACACCGGGGAGCTGTTTTTT. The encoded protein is CASSLSADTGELFF.

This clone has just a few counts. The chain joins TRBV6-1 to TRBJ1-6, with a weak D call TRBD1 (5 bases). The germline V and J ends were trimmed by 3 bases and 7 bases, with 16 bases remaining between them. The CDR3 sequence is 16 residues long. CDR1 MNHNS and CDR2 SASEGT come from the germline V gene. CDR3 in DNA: TGTGCCAGCAGTGAGTTTTCCGGGACCGGGAATTCACCCCTCCACTTT. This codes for CASSEFSGTGNSPLHF.

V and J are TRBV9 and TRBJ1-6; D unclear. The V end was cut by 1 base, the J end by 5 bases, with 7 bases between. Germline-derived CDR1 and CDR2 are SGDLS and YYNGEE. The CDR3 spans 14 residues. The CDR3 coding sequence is TGTGCCAGCAGCGTAAATTATGATAATTCACCCCTCCACTTT. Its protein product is CASSVNYDNSPLHF.

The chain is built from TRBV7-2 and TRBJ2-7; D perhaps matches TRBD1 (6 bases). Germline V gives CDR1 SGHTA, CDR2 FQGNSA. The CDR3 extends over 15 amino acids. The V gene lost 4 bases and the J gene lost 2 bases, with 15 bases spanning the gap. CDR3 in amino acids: CASSSRAQGPYEQYF. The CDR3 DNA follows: TGTGCCAGCAGCTCTAGGGCACAGGGTCCCTACGAGCAGTACTTC.